The clone carrying this T cell receptor beta chain was detected many times. The antigen is unknown. The source of the sample is a study of regulatory T cells in long-lasting Graves disease. The wider study: Persistent Graves' disease denoted over 5 years of antithyroid drugs plus positive TSH receptor antibodies.

V was cut by 4 bases and J by 7 bases, with 8 bases left in between. This CDR3 is 12 amino acids long. Time point here: persistent/refractory GD, antithyroid drugs over 5 years with positive TRAb. After RNA was extracted from PBMCs, the TCR library was made from it. CDR3-region Arm-PCR and iRepertoire HTBI primers produced the TCR beta libraries. A single record per CDR3 protein comes from TCRdb applying MiXCR to the multiplex PCR reads. The sample has approximately 400,000 distinct CDR3 sequences, 20% to 25% seen once. Overall study results and limits: Lower TCR diversity characterized persistent Graves' patients relative to newly diagnosed patients. Thyroid tissue went unstudied; only peripheral blood was examined.

The TCR comes from a female donor with Graves disease. This specimen consisted of peripheral blood mononuclear cells (PBMCs), obtained when the disease was refractory, from a patient treated with antithyroid drugs. The chain has TRBV12-3 or TRBV12-4 and TRBJ1-5; D is undetermined. Here the CDR3 reads CASSYYRQPQHF. The CDR3 DNA reads TGTGCCAGCAGTTACTACAGACAGCCCCAGCATTTT.